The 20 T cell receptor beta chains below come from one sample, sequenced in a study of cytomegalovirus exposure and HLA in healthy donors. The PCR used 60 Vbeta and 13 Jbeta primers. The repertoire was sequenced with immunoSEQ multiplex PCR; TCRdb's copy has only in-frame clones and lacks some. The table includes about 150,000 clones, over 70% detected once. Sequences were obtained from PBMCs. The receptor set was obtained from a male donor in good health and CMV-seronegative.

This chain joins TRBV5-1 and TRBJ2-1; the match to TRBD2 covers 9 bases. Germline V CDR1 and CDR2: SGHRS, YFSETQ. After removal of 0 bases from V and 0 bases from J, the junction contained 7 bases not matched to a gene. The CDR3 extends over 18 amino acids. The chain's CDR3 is CASSLVFRAGGSYNEQFF. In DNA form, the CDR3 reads TGCGCCAGCAGCTTGGTATTTCGAGCGGGAGGCTCCTACAATGAGCAGTTCTTC.

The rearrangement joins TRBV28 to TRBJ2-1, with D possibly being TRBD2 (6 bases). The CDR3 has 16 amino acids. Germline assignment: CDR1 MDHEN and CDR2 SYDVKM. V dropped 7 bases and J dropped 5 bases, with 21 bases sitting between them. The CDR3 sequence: CASTESAAGTHNEQFF. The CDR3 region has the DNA TGTGCCAGCACCGAGTCCGCGGCGGGAACCCACAATGAGCAGTTCTTC.

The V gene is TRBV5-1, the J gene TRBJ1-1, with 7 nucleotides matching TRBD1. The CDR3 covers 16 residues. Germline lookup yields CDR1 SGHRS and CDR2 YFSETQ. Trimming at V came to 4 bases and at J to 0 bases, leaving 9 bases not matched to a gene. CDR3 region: CASSVRQGGVNTEAFF. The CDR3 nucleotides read TGCGCCAGCAGCGTCCGACAGGGCGGAGTGAACACTGAAGCTTTCTTT.

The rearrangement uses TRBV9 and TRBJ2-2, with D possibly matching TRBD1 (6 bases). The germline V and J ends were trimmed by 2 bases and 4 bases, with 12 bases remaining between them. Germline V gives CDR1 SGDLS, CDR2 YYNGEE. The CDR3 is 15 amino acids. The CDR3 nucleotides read TGTGCCAGCAGCGTTCTCAGGGGTGGCACCGGGGAGCTGTTTTTT. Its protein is CASSVLRGGTGELFF. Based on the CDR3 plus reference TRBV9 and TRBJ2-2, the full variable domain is DSGVTQTPKHLITATGQRVTLRCSPRSGDLSVYWYQQSLDQGLQFLIQYYNGEERAKGNILERFSAQQFPDLHSELNLSSLELGDSALYFCASSVLRGGTGELFFGEGSRLTVL.

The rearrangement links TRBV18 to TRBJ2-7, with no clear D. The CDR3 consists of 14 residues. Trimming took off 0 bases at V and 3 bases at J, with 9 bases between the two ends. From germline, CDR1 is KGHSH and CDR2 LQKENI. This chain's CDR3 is CASSPPGLIYEQYF. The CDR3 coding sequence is TGTGCCAGCTCACCACCGGGCTTAATCTACGAGCAGTACTTC.

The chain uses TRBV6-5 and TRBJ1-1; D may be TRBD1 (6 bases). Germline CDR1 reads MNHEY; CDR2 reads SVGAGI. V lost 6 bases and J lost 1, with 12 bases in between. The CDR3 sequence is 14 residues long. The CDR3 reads CASSQGQSNTEAFF. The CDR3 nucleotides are TGTGCCAGCAGCCAAGGACAGTCGAACACTGAAGCTTTCTTT.

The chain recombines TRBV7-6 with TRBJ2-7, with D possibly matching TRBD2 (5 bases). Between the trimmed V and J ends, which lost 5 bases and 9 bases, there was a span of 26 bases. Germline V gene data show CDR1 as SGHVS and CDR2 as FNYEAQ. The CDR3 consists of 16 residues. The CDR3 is CASSPEAGVKSLGQYF. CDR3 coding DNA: TGTGCCAGCAGCCCCGAGGCCGGGGTAAAGTCCCTGGGGCAGTACTTC.

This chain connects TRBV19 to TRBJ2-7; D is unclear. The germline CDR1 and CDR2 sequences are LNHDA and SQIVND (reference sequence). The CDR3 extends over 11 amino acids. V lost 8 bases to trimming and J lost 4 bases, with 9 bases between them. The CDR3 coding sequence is TGTGCCAGTCGACAAAATTACGAGCAGTACTTC. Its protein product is CASRQNYEQYF.

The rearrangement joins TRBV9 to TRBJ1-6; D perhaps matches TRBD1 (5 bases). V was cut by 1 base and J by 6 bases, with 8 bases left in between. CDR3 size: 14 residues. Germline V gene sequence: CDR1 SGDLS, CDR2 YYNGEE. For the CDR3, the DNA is TGTGCCAGCAGCGTACAGGGATTTAATTCACCCCTCCACTTT. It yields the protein CASSVQGFNSPLHF.

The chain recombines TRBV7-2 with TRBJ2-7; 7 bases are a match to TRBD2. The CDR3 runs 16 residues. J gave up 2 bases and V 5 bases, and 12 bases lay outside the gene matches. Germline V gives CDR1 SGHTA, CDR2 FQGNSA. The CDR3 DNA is TGTGCCAGCAGCCCCCCGGGGGGTATGAGGGCCTACGAGCAGTACTTC. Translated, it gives CASSPPGGMRAYEQYF.

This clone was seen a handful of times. CDR3 loop: CATSRGGGDNQPQHF. The CDR3, as DNA: TGTGCCACCAGCAGAGGGGGGGGAGACAATCAGCCCCAGCATTTT. The V call is TRBV15, the J call TRBJ1-5; TRBD1 is a possible D gene (5 bases). Trimming took 1 base from V and 3 from J, leaving 10 bases between them. The CDR3 extends over 15 amino acids. Germline CDR1 LNHNV, CDR2 YYDKDF (reference sequence). Supplemented by reference TRBV15 and TRBJ1-5, the full variable domain reads DAMVIQNPRYQVTQFGKPVTLSCSQTLNHNVMYWYQQKSSQAPKLLFHYYDKDFNNEADTPDNFQSRRPNTSFCFLDIRSPGLGDTAMYLCATSRGGGDNQPQHFGDGTRLSIL.

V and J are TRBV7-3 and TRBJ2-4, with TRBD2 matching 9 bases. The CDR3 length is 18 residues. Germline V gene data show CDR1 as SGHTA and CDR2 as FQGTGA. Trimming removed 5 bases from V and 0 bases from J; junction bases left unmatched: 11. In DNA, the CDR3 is TGTGCCAGCAGCCCTACCGGGCTAGCGGGAATAGCCAAAAACATTCAGTACTTC. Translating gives CASSPTGLAGIAKNIQYF.

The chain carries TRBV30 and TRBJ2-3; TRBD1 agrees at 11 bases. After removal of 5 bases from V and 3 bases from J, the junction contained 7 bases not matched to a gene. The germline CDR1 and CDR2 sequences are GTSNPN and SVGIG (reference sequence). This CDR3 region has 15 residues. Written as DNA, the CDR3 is TGTGCCTGGGGTCCCGGGACAGGGGGTACAGATACGCAGTATTTT. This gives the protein CAWGPGTGGTDTQYF.

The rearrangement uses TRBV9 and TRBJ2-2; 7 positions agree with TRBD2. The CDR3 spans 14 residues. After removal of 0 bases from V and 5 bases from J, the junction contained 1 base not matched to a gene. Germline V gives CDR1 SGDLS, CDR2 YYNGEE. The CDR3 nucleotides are TGTGCCAGCAGCGTAGCACTAGCGACCGGGGAGCTGTTTTTT. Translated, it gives CASSVALATGELFF.

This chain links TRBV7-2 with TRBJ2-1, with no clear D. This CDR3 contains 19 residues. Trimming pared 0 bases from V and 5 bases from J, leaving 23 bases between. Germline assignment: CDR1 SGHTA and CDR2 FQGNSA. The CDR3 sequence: CASSLALRLARPYNNEQFF. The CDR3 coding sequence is TGTGCCAGCAGCTTAGCGCTCCGTCTCGCTAGACCATATAACAATGAGCAGTTCTTC. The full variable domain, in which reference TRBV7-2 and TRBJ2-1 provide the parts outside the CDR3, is GAGVSQSPSNKVTEKGKDVELRCDPISGHTALYWYRQSLGQGLEFLIYFQGNSAPDKSGLPSDRFSAERTGGSVSTLTIQRTQQEDSAVYLCASSLALRLARPYNNEQFFGPGTRLTVL.

For the CDR3, the DNA is TGTGCCAGCAGTCGAGGGGGTAGCAATCAGCCCCAGCATTTT. Its protein product is CASSRGGSNQPQHF. The genes are TRBV6-6 and TRBJ1-5; D might be TRBD1 (6 bases). The CDR3 consists of 14 residues. Germline V CDR1 and CDR2: MNHNY, SVGAGI (reference sequence). Trimming pared 5 bases from V and 0 bases from J, leaving 8 bases between.

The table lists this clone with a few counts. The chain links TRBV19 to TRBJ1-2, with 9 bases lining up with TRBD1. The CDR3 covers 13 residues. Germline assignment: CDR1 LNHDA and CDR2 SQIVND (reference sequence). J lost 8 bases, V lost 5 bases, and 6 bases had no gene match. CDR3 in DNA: TGTGCCAGTAGTTTCACAGGGGGCGACGGCTACACCTTC. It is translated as CASSFTGGDGYTF. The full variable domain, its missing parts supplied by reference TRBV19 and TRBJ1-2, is DGGITQSPKYLFRKEGQNVTLSCEQNLNHDAMYWYRQDPGQGLRLIYYSQIVNDFQKGDIAEGYSVSREKKESFPLTVTSAQKNPTAFYLCASSFTGGDGYTFGSGTRLTVV.

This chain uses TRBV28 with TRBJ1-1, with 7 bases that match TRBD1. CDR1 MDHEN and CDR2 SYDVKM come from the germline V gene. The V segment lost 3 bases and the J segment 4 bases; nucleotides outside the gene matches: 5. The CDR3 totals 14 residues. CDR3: CASSFFRDSTEAFF. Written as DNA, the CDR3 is TGTGCCAGCAGTTTCTTCCGGGACAGCACTGAAGCTTTCTTT. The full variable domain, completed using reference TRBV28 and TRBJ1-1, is DVKVTQSSRYLVKRTGEKVFLECVQDMDHENMFWYRQDPGLGLRLIYFSYDVKMKEKGDIPEGYSVSREKKERFSLILESASTNQTSMYLCASSFFRDSTEAFFGQGTRLTVV.

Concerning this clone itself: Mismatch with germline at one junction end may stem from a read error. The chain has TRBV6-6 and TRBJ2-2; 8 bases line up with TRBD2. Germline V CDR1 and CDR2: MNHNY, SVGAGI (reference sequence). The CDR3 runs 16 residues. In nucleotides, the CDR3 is TGTGTCAGCAGTGCCTATCAAGCGGGAGCTGGATGGGAGCTGTTTTTT. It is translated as CVSSAYQAGAGWELFF.

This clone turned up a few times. The CDR3 region has the DNA TGTGCCAGAAGCCAAGACAGGGATCCCGTAACTGAAGCTTTCTTT. It specifies CARSQDRDPVTEAFF. The chain couples TRBV5-3 to TRBJ1-1, with 7 nucleotides matching TRBD1. TRBV5-3 is designated an ORF whose function remains uncertain. This CDR3 is 15 amino acids long. The V and J ends lost 4 bases and 5 bases, in that order; junction bases with no gene match: 11.